The TCR beta chain described here comes from a study of blood T cell repertoires in COVID-19. Study information: Samples taken during acute and convalescent COVID-19 were collected in the United States, Italy and Spain.

In the original workflow: Amplifying reference gene primers gave estimates of nucleated cell counts. Generated by immunoSEQ multiplex PCR, the TCRdb table keeps only in-frame clones and is missing some. The V and J calls and clone size were taken over from that table, and D and trimming were inferred from the DNA. In the table there are a few hundred thousand clones, 85% of which are singletons. All enrollees were about 18 to 89 years old and from roughly 22 US areas. Within 2 weeks of study entry, exposed participants had contacted a PCR-confirmed or clinician-diagnosed COVID-19 case. This CDR3 is built from 13 residues. The V end lost 4 bases, the J end lost 0 bases, and 7 bases lay between the germline ends.

This sequence originates from a woman aged 45 to 65 who had been exposed to COVID-19. This rearrangement joins TRBV12-3 or TRBV12-4 to TRBJ2-7, with D tentatively TRBD2 (6 bases). Sequencing input: PBMCs or T cells enriched from blood (not recorded which). The CDR3 sequence is CASSSTSSYEQYF. DNA of the CDR3: TGTGCCAGCAGTTCGACTAGCTCCTACGAGCAGTACTTC.